This TCR beta chain was observed in a study of OX40 agonist ivuxolimab in advanced cancers. Study details: The patients got ivuxolimab, which is an agonistic anti-OX40 (CD134) antibody. Mean age about 60 years, range roughly 20 to 85; about 81% male. Findings and limits, study-wide: Part of the nonresponder group also had normalized T-cell clonal expansion that was low.

Clones were sequenced by immunoSEQ multiplex PCR, and TCRdb holds only the in-frame ones, with some missing. The sample records more than 50,000 clones, about 86% being singletons. About this clone: Its antigen is not identified.

The V gene's germline CDR1 is SSHAT and CDR2 FNYEAQ (reference sequence). Trimming took off 0 bases at V and 3 bases at J, with 8 bases between the two ends. CDR3 length: 14 amino acids. The input for sequencing was CD4+ or CD8+ T cells sorted from blood, taken in a trial of the OX40 agonist ivuxolimab. This chain connects TRBV7-7 to TRBJ2-5; D is perhaps TRBD1 (6 bases). The receptor was derived from an adult with an advanced solid tumor such as melanoma, head and neck, liver or kidney cancer. The CDR3 sequence is CASSLAGGEETQYF. The DNA for the CDR3 is TGTGCCAGCAGCTTAGCAGGGGGAGAAGAGACCCAGTACTTC.